Sequencing of this TCR beta chain was carried out in a study of sequential checkpoint blockade in melanoma. The treatment here: randomized to nivolumab then ipilimumab (arm A) or the reverse (arm B). From thawed PBMCs, live CD3+CD8+ cells negative for CD19 and CD56 were sorted. Libraries were prepared by immunoSEQ multiplex PCR; TCRdb keeps only in-frame clonotypes and omits some of them. The sample shows some 14,000 clones, roughly three quarters of them seen only once. Germline values: CDR1 SGHRS, CDR2 YFSETQ. This CDR3 comprises 13 residues. Trimming removed 4 bases at V and 2 bases at J, with 10 bases between.

This sequence joins TRBV5-1 and TRBJ2-7; D is perhaps TRBD2 (5 bases). This TCR came from a human patient with melanoma. Some clones in this sample may be carry-over from other donors' samples. This specimen consisted of CD8+ T cells sorted from blood (inferred from file names), obtained from a patient given nivolumab and ipilimumab in sequence. The CDR3 spells CASSQTTTYEQYF. CDR3 bases: TGCGCCAGCAGCCAGACTACCACCTACGAGCAGTACTTC.